Sequencing of this TCR beta chain was carried out in a study of neurological immune-mediated disorders. This sample's time point: longitudinal time-point 3. Each CDR3 protein gets one entry after TCRdb re-called the 5' RACE reads with MiXCR. This table has roughly 45,000 distinct CDR3 sequences, approximately 12% appearing once. On this clonotype: Its antigen is undetermined.

V gave up 6 bases and J gave up 2 bases, with 22 bases separating them. Germline-derived CDR1 and CDR2 are SGHRS and YFSETQ. The CDR3 has 17 residues. Points from the study as a whole: Expanded clones shared no CDR3 amino acid sequences across subjects, suggesting private repertoires in all groups. In HTLV-1-associated myelopathy, TCR clonal expansion was greatest, whereas multiple sclerosis had the least, falling below healthy controls.

The rearrangement links TRBV5-1 to TRBJ2-3, with D maybe TRBD2 (6 bases). This TCR derives from a man between 25 and 39 years old in good health. The sample was PBMCs. CDR3 region: CASTETSGSAPTDTQYF. The CDR3 DNA is TGCGCCAGCACCGAGACTAGTGGGAGCGCGCCCACAGATACGCAGTATTTT.